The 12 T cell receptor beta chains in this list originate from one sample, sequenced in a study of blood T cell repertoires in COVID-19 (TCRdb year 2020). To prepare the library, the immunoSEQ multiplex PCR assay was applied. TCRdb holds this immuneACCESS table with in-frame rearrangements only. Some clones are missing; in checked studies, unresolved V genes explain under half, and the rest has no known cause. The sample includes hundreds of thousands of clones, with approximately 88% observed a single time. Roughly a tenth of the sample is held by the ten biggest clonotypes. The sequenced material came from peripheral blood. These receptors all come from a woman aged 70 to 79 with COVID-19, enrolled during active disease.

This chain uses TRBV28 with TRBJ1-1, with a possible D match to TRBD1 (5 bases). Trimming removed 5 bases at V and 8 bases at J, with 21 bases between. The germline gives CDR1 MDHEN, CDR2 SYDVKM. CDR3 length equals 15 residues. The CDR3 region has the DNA TGTGCCAGCAGTCCTACAGGTTTGTGGGTGGCGGAAGCTTTCTTT. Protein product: CASSPTGLWVAEAFF.

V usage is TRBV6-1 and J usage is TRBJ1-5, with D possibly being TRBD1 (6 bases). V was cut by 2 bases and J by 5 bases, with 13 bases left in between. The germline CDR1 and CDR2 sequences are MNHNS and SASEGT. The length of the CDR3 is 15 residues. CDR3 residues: CASSESEDRYQPQHF. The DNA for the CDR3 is TGTGCCAGCAGTGAATCGGAAGACAGGTATCAGCCCCAGCATTTT.

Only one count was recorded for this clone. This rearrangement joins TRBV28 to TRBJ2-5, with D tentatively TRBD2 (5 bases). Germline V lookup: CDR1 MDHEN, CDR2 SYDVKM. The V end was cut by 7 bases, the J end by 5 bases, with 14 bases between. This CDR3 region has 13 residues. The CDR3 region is CASTMGGLETQYF. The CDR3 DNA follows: TGTGCCAGCACCATGGGCGGGTTGGAGACCCAGTACTTC. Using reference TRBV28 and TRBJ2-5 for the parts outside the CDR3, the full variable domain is DVKVTQSSRYLVKRTGEKVFLECVQDMDHENMFWYRQDPGLGLRLIYFSYDVKMKEKGDIPEGYSVSREKKERFSLILESASTNQTSMYLCASTMGGLETQYFGPGTRLLVL.

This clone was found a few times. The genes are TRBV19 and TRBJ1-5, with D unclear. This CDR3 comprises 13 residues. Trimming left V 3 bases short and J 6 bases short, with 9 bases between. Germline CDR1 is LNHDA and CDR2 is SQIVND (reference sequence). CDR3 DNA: TGTGCCAGTAGTATCCAGGATAGTCAGCCCCAGCATTTT. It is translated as CASSIQDSQPQHF.

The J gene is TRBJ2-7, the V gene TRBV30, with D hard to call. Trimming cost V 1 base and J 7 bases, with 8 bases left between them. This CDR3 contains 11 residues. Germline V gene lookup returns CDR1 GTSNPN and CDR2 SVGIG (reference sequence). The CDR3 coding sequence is TGTGCCTGGAGTGGAACTTGGGAGCAGTACTTC. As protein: CAWSGTWEQYF.

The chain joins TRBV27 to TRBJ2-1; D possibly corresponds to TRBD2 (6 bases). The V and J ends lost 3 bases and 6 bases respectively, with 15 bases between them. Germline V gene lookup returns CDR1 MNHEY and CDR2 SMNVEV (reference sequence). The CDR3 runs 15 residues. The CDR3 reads CASSFVGSQSNEQFF. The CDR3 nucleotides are TGTGCCAGCAGTTTTGTCGGGAGTCAATCCAATGAGCAGTTCTTC.

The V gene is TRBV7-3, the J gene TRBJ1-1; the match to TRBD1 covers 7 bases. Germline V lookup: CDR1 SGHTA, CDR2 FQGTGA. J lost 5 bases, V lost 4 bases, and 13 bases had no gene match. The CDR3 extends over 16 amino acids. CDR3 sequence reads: CASSSGTEPGGTEAFF. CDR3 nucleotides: TGTGCCAGCAGCTCGGGGACTGAACCAGGGGGGACTGAAGCTTTCTTT.

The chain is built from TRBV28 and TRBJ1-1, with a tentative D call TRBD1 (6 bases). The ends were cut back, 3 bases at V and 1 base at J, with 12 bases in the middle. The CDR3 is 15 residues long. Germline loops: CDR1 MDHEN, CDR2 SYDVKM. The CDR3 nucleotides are TGTGCCAGCAGTTTTCCAGGGGCTGGGAACACTGAAGCTTTCTTT. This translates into CASSFPGAGNTEAFF.

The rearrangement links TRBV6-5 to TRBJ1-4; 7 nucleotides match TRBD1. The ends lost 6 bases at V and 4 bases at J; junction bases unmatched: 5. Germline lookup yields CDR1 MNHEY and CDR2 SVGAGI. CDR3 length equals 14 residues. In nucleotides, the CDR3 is TGTGCCAGCAGCCGCGGACAGGTTAATGAAAAACTGTTTTTT. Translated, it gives CASSRGQVNEKLFF.

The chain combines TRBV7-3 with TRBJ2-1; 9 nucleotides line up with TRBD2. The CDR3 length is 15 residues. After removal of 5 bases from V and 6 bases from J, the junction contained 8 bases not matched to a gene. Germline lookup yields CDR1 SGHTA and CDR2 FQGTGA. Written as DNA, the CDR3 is TGTGCCAGCAGCCTGGTAGCGGGGGACTCCAATGAGCAGTTCTTC. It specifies CASSLVAGDSNEQFF.

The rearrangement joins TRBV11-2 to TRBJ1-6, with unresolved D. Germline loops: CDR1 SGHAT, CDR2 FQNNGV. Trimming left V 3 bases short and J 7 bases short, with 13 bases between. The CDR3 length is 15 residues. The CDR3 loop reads CASSFGVASNSPLHF. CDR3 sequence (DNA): TGTGCCAGCAGCTTCGGGGTCGCTTCGAATTCACCCCTCCACTTT.

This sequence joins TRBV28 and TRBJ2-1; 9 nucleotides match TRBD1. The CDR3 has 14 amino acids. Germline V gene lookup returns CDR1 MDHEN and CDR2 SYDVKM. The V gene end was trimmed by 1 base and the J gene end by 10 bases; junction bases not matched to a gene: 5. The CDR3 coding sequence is TGTGCCAGCAGTTTATTACAGGGGGCAGGGGAGCAGTTCTTC. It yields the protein CASSLLQGAGEQFF.